These 7 T cell receptor beta chains were all obtained from the same sample, sequenced in a study of vaccination effects on CD4 cells after COVID-19. Generated by immunoSEQ multiplex PCR, the TCRdb table keeps only in-frame clones and is missing some. The table has roughly 42,000 clones, 77% seen once. Prior to sequencing, the ViraFEST assay stimulated PBMC with viral peptide pools, which expanded the antigen-specific CD4+ T cells. Upon completion of approximately ten days in culture, CD4+ T cells were isolated. The study found no prior SARS-CoV-2 infection in the vaccine recipients, who tested negative for nucleocapsid antibodies. Antigens for these TCRs are unknown. The material was CD4+ T cells from PBMCs cultured with HCoV-NL63 spike peptides, obtained before COVID-19 vaccination. The receptors originated from a human donor who received a COVID-19 vaccine.

About this clone: This specimen includes other DNA sequences encoding the same CDR3. The CDR3 region has the DNA TGTGCCAGCAGTGAAGGTGGCGGGCCAGGGGATACGCAGTATTTT. Translation: CASSEGGGPGDTQYF. The chain is built from TRBV6-1 and TRBJ2-3, with D tentatively TRBD1 or TRBD2 (5 bases each). The CDR3 runs 15 residues. Germline V CDR1 and CDR2: MNHNS, SASEGT. V gave up 1 base and J gave up 6 bases, with 14 bases separating them.

The chain couples TRBV12-3 or TRBV12-4 to TRBJ1-2; D is ambiguous. V dropped 3 bases and J dropped 2 bases, with 7 bases sitting between them. CDR3 length: 13 residues. The CDR3 region is CASSFGHNYGYTF. The CDR3 DNA sequence: TGTGCCAGCAGTTTTGGGCACAACTATGGCTACACCTTC.

The rearrangement uses TRBV6-5 and TRBJ1-1, with D possibly matching TRBD1 (5 bases). Germline CDR1 MNHEY, CDR2 SVGAGI. The V end lost 0 bases, the J end lost 6 bases, and 8 bases lay between the germline ends. This CDR3 has 13 amino acids. CDR3 amino acids: CASSYSQGSEAFF. The CDR3, as DNA: TGTGCCAGCAGTTACTCGCAGGGTTCTGAAGCTTTCTTT.

V and J are TRBV5-1 and TRBJ2-1; a possible D gene is TRBD1 (6 bases). The V end was cut by 4 bases, the J end by 7 bases, with 12 bases between. CDR1 is SGHRS, CDR2 YFSETQ, per germline. The CDR3 length is 13 residues. The CDR3 loop is CASSPWTENEQFF. CDR3 in DNA: TGCGCCAGCAGCCCTTGGACAGAAAATGAGCAGTTCTTC. Variable domain in full (rest from reference TRBV5-1 and TRBJ2-1): KAGVTQTPRYLIKTRGQQVTLSCSPISGHRSVSWYQQTPGQGLQFLFEYFSETQRNKGNFPGRFSGRQFSNSRSEMNVSTLELGDSALYLCASSPWTENEQFFGPGTRLTVL.

The chain has TRBV19 and TRBJ1-1, with 7 positions matching TRBD1. V shed 9 bases, J shed 1 base, and the junction held 11 bases outside the gene matches. The CDR3 sequence is 15 residues long. Germline V gene lookup returns CDR1 LNHDA and CDR2 SQIVND (reference sequence). The CDR3 DNA reads as TGTGCCAGCCAATACTCGGACAGGAGGAACACTGAAGCTTTCTTT. Its translation: CASQYSDRRNTEAFF.

This clone was counted a single time. The J gene is TRBJ2-7, the V gene TRBV6-5; D tentatively reads TRBD1 or TRBD2 (5 bases each). This CDR3 has 12 residues. V was clipped by 6 bases and J by 4 bases, with 10 bases between them. Germline-derived CDR1 and CDR2 are MNHEY and SVGAGI. This CDR3 is CASSEGLYEQYV. CDR3 DNA: TGTGCCAGCAGCGAGGGGCTGTACGAGCAGTACGTC.

The gene calls are TRBV5-1 and TRBJ1-3; 9 bases align to TRBD1. J lost 2 bases, V lost 2 bases, and 2 bases had no gene match. Germline lookup yields CDR1 SGHRS and CDR2 YFSETQ. This CDR3 spans 15 amino acids. This CDR3 is CASSLQGAAGNTIYF. CDR3 DNA sequence: TGCGCCAGCAGCTTACAGGGGGCGGCTGGAAACACCATATATTTT.